In this sample, the clone carrying this TCR beta chain turned up a few times. Its antigen remains unidentified. The J segment lost 10 bases and the V segment lost 1 base, leaving 7 bases of the junction unmatched. The CDR3 has 15 residues. These data come from a study of blood T cells in healthy people across ages. Per sample, extraction of total RNA gave at least 6 micrograms in every case. Study results and limitations: PBMCs were not sorted, which prevented a conclusive comparison of naive versus antigen-experienced cells.

Alongside a J-beta primer mix, a sample-barcoded 5' primer served in a second PCR lasting 7 to 11 cycles. Through a template-switch adaptor with 12 random nucleotides, each cDNA molecule received a tag. One entry per CDR3 protein, called by TCRdb with MiXCR from the 5' RACE reads. The sample lists fewer than 2,000,000 distinct CDR3 sequences, 30% to 40% seen once, with under 25% in the top ten. Sequencing was done on a sample of blood. This rearrangement joins TRBV12-3 or TRBV12-4 to TRBJ1-4; TRBD1 aligns across 9 bases. The receptor's source is a human donor in good health. For the CDR3, the DNA is TGTGCCAGCAGTTTAGTCGGGACAGGGCGCGGAAAACTGTTTTTT. Translating gives CASSLVGTGRGKLFF.